These T cell receptor beta chains were read from a single sample in a study of T cell responses to AZD1222 COVID-19 vaccine. Sequenced by immunoSEQ multiplex PCR; TCRdb stores in-frame clones only, minus some. The table includes 60,000 or so clones, about 79% detected once. The sequenced sample was peripheral blood, obtained on day 0 of AZD1222 vaccination. The receptor source for this set is an adult in good health. Each CDR3 is given with its conserved first and last residue. Fields, in order: clone size, CDR3 length, V gene, D gene, J gene, CDR3 protein, CDR3 DNA. A D gene is named only where the DNA matches it firmly. Some rows mark clone size as missing; the rest say once, few, many or name a class of expanded clone.

size: once
length: 15
V: TRBV9
D: TRBD2
J: TRBJ2-2
CDR3: CASSAGLAETGELFF
DNA: TGTGCCAGCAGCGCGGGACTAGCGGAGACCGGGGAGCTGTTTTTT

size: NA
length: 12
V: TRBV24-1
D: NA
J: TRBJ1-5
CDR3: CATNQGDQPQHF
DNA: TGTGCCACCAACCAGGGAGATCAGCCCCAGCATTTT

size: NA
length: 13
V: TRBV6-5
D: NA
J: TRBJ1-2
CDR3: CASSPDANYGYTF
DNA: TGTGCCAGCAGTCCTGACGCTAACTATGGCTACACCTTC

size: NA
length: 14
V: TRBV11-2
D: NA
J: TRBJ2-7
CDR3: CASSPASASYEQYF
DNA: TGTGCCAGCAGCCCGGCTAGCGCTTCCTACGAGCAGTACTTC

size: NA
length: 18
V: TRBV5-1
D: TRBD2
J: TRBJ2-7
CDR3: CASSRTWTSGSSSYEQYF
DNA: TGCGCCAGCAGCCGGACCTGGACTAGCGGGAGCTCCTCCTACGAGCAGTACTTC

size: NA
length: 17
V: TRBV10-3
D: NA
J: TRBJ2-2
CDR3: CAISESPWGANTGELFF
DNA: TGTGCCATCAGTGAGTCGCCCTGGGGGGCGAACACCGGGGAGCTGTTTTTT

size: NA
length: 14
V: TRBV10-3
D: TRBD1
J: TRBJ1-2
CDR3: CAISSGQGHYGYTF
DNA: TGTGCCATCAGCTCGGGACAGGGCCACTATGGCTACACCTTC

size: NA
length: 14
V: TRBV2
D: TRBD2
J: TRBJ2-1
CDR3: CASSMGLPYNEQFF
DNA: TGTGCCAGCAGCATGGGACTACCTTACAATGAGCAGTTCTTC

size: few
length: 19
V: TRBV5-6
D: NA
J: TRBJ1-1
CDR3: CASSSITLKTAQDGTEAFF
DNA: TGTGCCAGCAGCTCCATTACTTTAAAGACGGCGCAGGACGGCACTGAAGCTTTCTTT

size: NA
length: 16
V: TRBV5-5
D: NA
J: TRBJ1-2
CDR3: CASSLNPVTLLYGYTF
DNA: TGTGCCAGCAGCTTGAATCCCGTGACCCTTCTCTATGGCTACACCTTC

size: NA
length: 14
V: TRBV28
D: NA
J: TRBJ2-3
CDR3: CASSSLDFRDTQYF
DNA: TGTGCCAGCAGTTCCTTGGACTTCAGGGATACGCAGTATTTT

size: NA
length: 16
V: TRBV13
D: TRBD2
J: TRBJ2-3
CDR3: CASSWGLAGVTDTQYF
DNA: TGTGCCAGCAGTTGGGGTCTAGCGGGAGTAACAGATACGCAGTATTTT

size: NA
length: 16
V: TRBV4-3
D: TRBD2
J: TRBJ2-1
CDR3: CASSRTSGGPYNEQFF
DNA: TGCGCCAGCAGCAGGACTAGCGGGGGTCCCTACAATGAGCAGTTCTTC

size: NA
length: 14
V: TRBV12-5
D: TRBD2
J: TRBJ2-5
CDR3: CASGPGRGQETQYF
DNA: TGTGCTAGTGGGCCCGGGAGGGGGCAAGAGACCCAGTACTTC

size: NA
length: 14
V: TRBV20-1
D: NA
J: TRBJ1-5
CDR3: CSASTQDSNQPQHF
DNA: TGCAGTGCTAGTACACAGGATAGCAATCAGCCCCAGCATTTT

size: NA
length: 15
V: TRBV27
D: NA
J: TRBJ1-1
CDR3: CASSLSLGRPTEAFF
DNA: TGTGCCAGCAGTCTGTCCCTCGGACGGCCCACTGAAGCTTTCTTT

size: NA
length: 14
V: TRBV28
D: TRBD1
J: TRBJ1-4
CDR3: CASSSGQDNEKLFF
DNA: TGTGCCAGCAGTTCGGGACAGGACAATGAAAAACTGTTTTTT

size: NA
length: 12
V: TRBV6-5
D: NA
J: TRBJ1-3
CDR3: CASSSRGNTIYF
DNA: TGTGCCAGCAGTTCCCGGGGAAACACCATATATTTT

size: NA
length: 13
V: TRBV6-5
D: NA
J: TRBJ1-1
CDR3: CASSYFRAGEAFF
DNA: TGTGCCAGCAGTTACTTCCGGGCCGGTGAAGCTTTCTTT

size: NA
length: 15
V: TRBV5-1
D: TRBD2
J: TRBJ2-1
CDR3: CASSLGLAGFNEQFF
DNA: TGCGCCAGCAGCTTGGGGCTAGCGGGTTTCAATGAGCAGTTCTTC

size: NA
length: 14
V: TRBV2
D: TRBD1
J: TRBJ1-2
CDR3: CASGSDRGRFWYTF
DNA: TGTGCCAGCGGATCGGACAGGGGGCGGTTCTGGTACACCTTC

size: NA
length: 14
V: TRBV4-2
D: NA
J: TRBJ2-3
CDR3: CASSQAGYTDTQYF
DNA: TGTGCCAGCAGCCAGGCGGGATACACAGATACGCAGTATTTT

size: NA
length: 14
V: TRBV5-4
D: NA
J: TRBJ1-1
CDR3: CASSLSRGSTEAFF
DNA: TGTGCCAGCAGCTTGTCGAGAGGGAGCACTGAAGCTTTCTTT

size: few
length: 15
V: TRBV9
D: TRBD2
J: TRBJ2-1
CDR3: CASSLGLAALNEQFF
DNA: TGTGCCAGCAGCCTGGGACTAGCGGCTCTCAATGAGCAGTTCTTC

size: NA
length: 16
V: TRBV5-1
D: NA
J: TRBJ2-2
CDR3: CASSRRSGQNTGELFF
DNA: TGCGCCAGCAGCCGGCGGAGCGGTCAGAACACCGGGGAGCTGTTTTTT

size: NA
length: 13
V: TRBV28
D: NA
J: TRBJ1-1
CDR3: CASSPYTNTEAFF
DNA: TGTGCCAGCAGTCCTTACACGAACACTGAAGCTTTCTTT

size: once
length: 15
V: TRBV27
D: NA
J: TRBJ2-2
CDR3: CASRPLAENTGELFF
DNA: TGTGCCAGCAGACCTCTGGCAGAGAACACCGGGGAGCTGTTTTTT

size: NA
length: 13
V: TRBV3-1/TRBV3-2
D: NA
J: TRBJ2-3
CDR3: CASSQTDSDTQYF
DNA: TGTGCCAGCAGCCAAACGGATTCAGATACGCAGTATTTT

size: NA
length: 15
V: TRBV28
D: NA
J: TRBJ1-1
CDR3: CASSLTGGGVLEAFF
DNA: TGTGCCAGCAGTCTAACCGGAGGGGGGGTTTTAGAAGCTTTCTTT

size: NA
length: 13
V: TRBV6-5
D: NA
J: TRBJ2-1
CDR3: CASTVPQGTEQFF
DNA: TGTGCCAGCACGGTCCCTCAGGGCACTGAGCAGTTCTTC

size: NA
length: 13
V: TRBV27
D: NA
J: TRBJ1-2
CDR3: CASSRGGHYGYTF
DNA: TGTGCCAGCAGTCGGGGCGGCCACTATGGCTACACCTTC

size: few
length: 15
V: TRBV3-1/TRBV3-2
D: NA
J: TRBJ1-2
CDR3: CASSQGTGSYYGYTF
DNA: TGTGCCAGCAGCCAAGGTACCGGCAGCTATTATGGCTACACCTTC

size: NA
length: 13
V: TRBV15
D: TRBD1
J: TRBJ1-5
CDR3: CATRGRGTQPQHF
DNA: TGTGCCACCAGGGGCAGGGGGACTCAGCCCCAGCATTTT

size: NA
length: 15
V: TRBV6-5
D: NA
J: TRBJ2-3
CDR3: CASSFQGGDTDTQYF
DNA: TGTGCCAGCAGTTTCCAGGGGGGGGACACAGATACGCAGTATTTT

size: NA
length: 15
V: TRBV2
D: NA
J: TRBJ2-6
CDR3: CASSEGSSGANVLTF
DNA: TGTGCCAGCAGTGAGGGCAGCTCTGGGGCCAACGTCCTGACTTTC

size: NA
length: 15
V: TRBV19
D: NA
J: TRBJ2-2
CDR3: CASSPWTENTGELFF
DNA: TGTGCCAGTAGTCCCTGGACAGAGAACACCGGGGAGCTGTTTTTT

size: NA
length: 14
V: TRBV5-6
D: NA
J: TRBJ1-2
CDR3: CASSVGRPSYGYTF
DNA: TGTGCCAGCAGCGTGGGACGGCCTTCTTATGGCTACACCTTC